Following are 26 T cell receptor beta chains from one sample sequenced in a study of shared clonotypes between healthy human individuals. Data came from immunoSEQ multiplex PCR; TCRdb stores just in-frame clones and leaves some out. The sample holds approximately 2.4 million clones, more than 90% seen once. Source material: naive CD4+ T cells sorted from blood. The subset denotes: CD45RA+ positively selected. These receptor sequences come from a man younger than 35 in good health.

CDR3 loop: CASSQWDGVPQYF. The CDR3 bases are TGTGCCAGCTCACAGTGGGACGGTGTGCCCCAGTACTTC. The chain links TRBV18 to TRBJ2-5; D may be TRBD1 or TRBD2 (5 bases each). V lost 4 bases, J lost 9 bases, and 15 bases lay in between. The CDR3 sequence is 13 residues long. Germline CDR1 and CDR2: KGHSH and LQKENI.

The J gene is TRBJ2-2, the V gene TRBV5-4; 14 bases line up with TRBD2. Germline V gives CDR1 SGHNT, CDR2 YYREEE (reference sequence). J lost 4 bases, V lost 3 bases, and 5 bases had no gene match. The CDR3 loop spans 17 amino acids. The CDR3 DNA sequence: TGTGCCAGCAGCTCCGGGACTAGCGGGAGAAGCACCGGGGAGCTGTTTTTT. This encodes CASSSGTSGRSTGELFF.

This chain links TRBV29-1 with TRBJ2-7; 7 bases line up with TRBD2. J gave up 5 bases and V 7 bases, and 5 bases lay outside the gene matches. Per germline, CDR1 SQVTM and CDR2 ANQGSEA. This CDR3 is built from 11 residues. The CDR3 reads CSGKAGDEQYF. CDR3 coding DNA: TGCAGCGGGAAGGCGGGGGACGAGCAGTACTTC.

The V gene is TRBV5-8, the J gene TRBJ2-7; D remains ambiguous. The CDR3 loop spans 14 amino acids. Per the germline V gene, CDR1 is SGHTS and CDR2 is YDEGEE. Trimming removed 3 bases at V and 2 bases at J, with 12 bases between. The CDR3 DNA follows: TGTGCCAGCAGCTCAGCCAATAGGGCCTACGAGCAGTACTTC. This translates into CASSSANRAYEQYF. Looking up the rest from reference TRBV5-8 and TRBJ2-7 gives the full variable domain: EAGVTQSPTHLIKTRGQQATLRCSPISGHTSVYWYQQALGLGLQFLLWYDEGEERNRGNFPPRFSGRQFPNYSSELNVNALELEDSALYLCASSSANRAYEQYFGPGTRLTVT.

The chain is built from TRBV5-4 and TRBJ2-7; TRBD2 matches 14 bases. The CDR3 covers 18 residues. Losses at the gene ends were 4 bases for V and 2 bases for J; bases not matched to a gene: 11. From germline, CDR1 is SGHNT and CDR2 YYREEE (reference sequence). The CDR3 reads CASSPPPGTSGGPYEQYF. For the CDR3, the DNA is TGTGCCAGCAGCCCCCCCCCGGGGACTAGCGGGGGACCCTACGAGCAGTACTTC. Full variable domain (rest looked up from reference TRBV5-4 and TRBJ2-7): ETGVTQSPTHLIKTRGQQVTLRCSSQSGHNTVSWYQQALGQGPQFIFQYYREEENGRGNFPPRFSGLQFPNYSSELNVNALELDDSALYLCASSPPPGTSGGPYEQYFGPGTRLTVT.

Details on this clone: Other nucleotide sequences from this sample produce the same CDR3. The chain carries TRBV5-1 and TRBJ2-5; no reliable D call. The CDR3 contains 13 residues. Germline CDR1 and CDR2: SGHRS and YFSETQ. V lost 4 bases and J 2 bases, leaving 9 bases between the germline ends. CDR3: CASSLLSQETQYF. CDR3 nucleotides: TGCGCCAGCAGCCTTCTTAGTCAAGAGACCCAGTACTTC.

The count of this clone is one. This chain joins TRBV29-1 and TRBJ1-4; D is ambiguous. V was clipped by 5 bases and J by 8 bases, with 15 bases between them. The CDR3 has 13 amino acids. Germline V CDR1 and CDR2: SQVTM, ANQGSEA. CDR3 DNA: TGCAGCGTTCGAACGGACCTGGGGGAAAAACTGTTTTTT. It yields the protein CSVRTDLGEKLFF.

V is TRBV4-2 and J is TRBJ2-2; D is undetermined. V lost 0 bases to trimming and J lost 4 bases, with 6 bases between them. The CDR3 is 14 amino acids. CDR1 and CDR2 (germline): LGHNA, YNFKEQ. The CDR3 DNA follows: TGTGCCAGCAGCCAAGAGGTAGTCACCGGGGAGCTGTTTTTT. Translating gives CASSQEVVTGELFF.

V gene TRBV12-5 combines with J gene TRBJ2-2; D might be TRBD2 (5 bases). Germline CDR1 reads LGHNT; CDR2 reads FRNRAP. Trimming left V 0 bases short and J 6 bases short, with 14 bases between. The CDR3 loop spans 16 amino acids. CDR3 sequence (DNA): TGTGCTAGTGGTTTGGTTTGGGGAGTCCCGTCCGGGGAGCTGTTTTTT. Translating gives CASGLVWGVPSGELFF.

CDR3 sequence: CASRPDSNYGYTF. The DNA for the CDR3 is TGTGCCAGCAGACCCGACAGCAACTATGGCTACACCTTC. This rearrangement joins TRBV6-4 to TRBJ1-2, with D possibly matching TRBD1 (5 bases). This CDR3 has 13 amino acids. Germline V gene lookup returns CDR1 MRHNA and CDR2 SNTAGT. The V end lost 6 bases, the J end lost 2 bases, and 10 bases lay between the germline ends.

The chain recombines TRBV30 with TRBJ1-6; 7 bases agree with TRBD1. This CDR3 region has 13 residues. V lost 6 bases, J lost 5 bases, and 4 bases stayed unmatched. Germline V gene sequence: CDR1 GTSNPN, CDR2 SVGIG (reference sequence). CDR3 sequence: CACTGQNNSPLHF. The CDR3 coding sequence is TGTGCCTGCACGGGACAGAATAATTCACCCCTCCACTTT.

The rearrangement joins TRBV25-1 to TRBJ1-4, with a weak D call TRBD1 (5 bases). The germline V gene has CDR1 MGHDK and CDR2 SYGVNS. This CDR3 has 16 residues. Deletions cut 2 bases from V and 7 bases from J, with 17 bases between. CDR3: CASSEGGAGRREKLFF. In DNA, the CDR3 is TGTGCCAGCAGTGAAGGCGGGGCAGGAAGACGTGAAAAACTGTTTTTT. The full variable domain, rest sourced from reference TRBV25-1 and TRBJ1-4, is EADIYQTPRYLVIGTGKKITLECSQTMGHDKMYWYQQDPGMELHLIHYSYGVNSTEKGDLSSESTVSRIRTEHFPLTLESARPSHTSQYLCASSEGGAGRREKLFFGSGTQLSVL.

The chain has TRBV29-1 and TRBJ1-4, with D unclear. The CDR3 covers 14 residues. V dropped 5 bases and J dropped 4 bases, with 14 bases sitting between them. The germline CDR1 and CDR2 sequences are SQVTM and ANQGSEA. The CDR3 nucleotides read TGCAGCGTTCGTCTAAGACTCCTTAATGAAAAACTGTTTTTT. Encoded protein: CSVRLRLLNEKLFF.

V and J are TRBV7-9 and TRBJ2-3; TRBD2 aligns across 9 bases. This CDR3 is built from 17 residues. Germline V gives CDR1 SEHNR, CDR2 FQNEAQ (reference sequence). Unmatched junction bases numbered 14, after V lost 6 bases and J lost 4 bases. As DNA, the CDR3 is TGTGCCAGCAGGTCCGCCGGGACTAGCTATTCCCCAGATACGCAGTATTTT. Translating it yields CASRSAGTSYSPDTQYF. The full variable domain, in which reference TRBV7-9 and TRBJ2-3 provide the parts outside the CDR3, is DTGVSQNPRHKITKRGQNVTFRCDPISEHNRLYWYRQTLGQGPEFLTYFQNEAQLEKSRLLSDRFSAERPKGSFSTLEIQRTEQGDSAMYLCASRSAGTSYSPDTQYFGPGTRLTVL.

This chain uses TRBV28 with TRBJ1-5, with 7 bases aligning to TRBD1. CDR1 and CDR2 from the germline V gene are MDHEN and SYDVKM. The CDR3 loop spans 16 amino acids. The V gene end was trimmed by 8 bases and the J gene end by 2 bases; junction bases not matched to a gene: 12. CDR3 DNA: TGTGCCAGCCGAGGCCACAGGGGAACGGGCAATCAGCCCCAGCATTTT. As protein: CASRGHRGTGNQPQHF.

CDR3 in amino acids: CASSFERRTRTVFTGELFF. The CDR3 nucleotides read TGTGCCAGCAGCTTTGAGCGCCGAACTAGGACCGTTTTTACCGGGGAGCTGTTTTTT. The V and J genes are TRBV11-2 and TRBJ2-2; D perhaps matches TRBD2 (5 bases). The ends were cut back, 3 bases at V and 5 bases at J, with 25 bases in the middle. This CDR3 has 19 amino acids. Germline V gene data show CDR1 as SGHAT and CDR2 as FQNNGV. The full variable domain, in which reference TRBV11-2 and TRBJ2-2 provide the parts outside the CDR3, is EAGVAQSPRYKIIEKRQSVAFWCNPISGHATLYWYQQILGQGPKLLIQFQNNGVVDDSQLPKDRFSAERLKGVDSTLKIQPAKLEDSAVYLCASSFERRTRTVFTGELFFGEGSRLTVL.

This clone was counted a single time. The CDR3 region has the DNA TGTGCCAGCTCACCACCAAACAGCCCAGGGGAGACCCAGTACTTC. It yields the protein CASSPPNSPGETQYF. The chain employs TRBV18 and TRBJ2-5, with D perhaps TRBD1 (5 bases). The CDR3 spans 15 residues. Trimming cost V 0 bases and J 5 bases, with 13 bases left between them. Germline V gives CDR1 KGHSH, CDR2 LQKENI.

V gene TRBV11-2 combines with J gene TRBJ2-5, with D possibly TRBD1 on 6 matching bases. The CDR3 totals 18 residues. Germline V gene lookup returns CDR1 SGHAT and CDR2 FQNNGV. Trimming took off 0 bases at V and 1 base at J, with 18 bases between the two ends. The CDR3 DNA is TGTGCCAGCAGCTTAGATAGAGATCTGAGACAGGTCCAAGAGACCCAGTACTTC. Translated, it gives CASSLDRDLRQVQETQYF.

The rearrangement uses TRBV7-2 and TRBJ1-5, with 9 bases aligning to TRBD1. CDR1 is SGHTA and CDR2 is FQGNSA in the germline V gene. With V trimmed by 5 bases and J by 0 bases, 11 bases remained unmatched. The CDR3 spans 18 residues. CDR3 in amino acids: CASSRPTGGGYSNQPQHF. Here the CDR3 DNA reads TGTGCCAGCAGCCGGCCGACAGGGGGAGGGTATAGCAATCAGCCCCAGCATTTT.

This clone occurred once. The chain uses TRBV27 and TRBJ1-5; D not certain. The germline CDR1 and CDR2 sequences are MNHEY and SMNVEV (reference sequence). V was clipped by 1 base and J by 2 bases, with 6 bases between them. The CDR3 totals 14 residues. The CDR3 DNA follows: TGTGCCAGCAGTTTATATGACGGCAATCAGCCCCAGCATTTT. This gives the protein CASSLYDGNQPQHF.

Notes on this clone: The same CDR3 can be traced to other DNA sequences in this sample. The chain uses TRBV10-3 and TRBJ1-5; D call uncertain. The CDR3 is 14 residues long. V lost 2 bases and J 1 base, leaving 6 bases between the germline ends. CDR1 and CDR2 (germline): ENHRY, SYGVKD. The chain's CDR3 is CAISEGRSNQPQHF. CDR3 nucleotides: TGTGCCATCAGTGAGGGACGGAGCAATCAGCCCCAGCATTTT.

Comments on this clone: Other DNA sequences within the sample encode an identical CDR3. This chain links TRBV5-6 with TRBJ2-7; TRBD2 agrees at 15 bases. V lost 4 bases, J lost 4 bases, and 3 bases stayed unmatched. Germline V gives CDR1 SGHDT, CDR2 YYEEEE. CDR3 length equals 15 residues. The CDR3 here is CASSPGLAGGYEQYF. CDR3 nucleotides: TGTGCCAGCAGCCCGGGACTAGCGGGGGGTTACGAGCAGTACTTC.

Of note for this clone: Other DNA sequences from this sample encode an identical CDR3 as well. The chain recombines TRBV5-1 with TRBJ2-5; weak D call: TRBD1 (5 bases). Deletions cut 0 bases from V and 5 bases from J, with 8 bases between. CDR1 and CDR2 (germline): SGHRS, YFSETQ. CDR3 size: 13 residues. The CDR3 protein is CASSLAGWETQYF. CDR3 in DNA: TGCGCCAGCAGCTTGGCAGGGTGGGAGACCCAGTACTTC.

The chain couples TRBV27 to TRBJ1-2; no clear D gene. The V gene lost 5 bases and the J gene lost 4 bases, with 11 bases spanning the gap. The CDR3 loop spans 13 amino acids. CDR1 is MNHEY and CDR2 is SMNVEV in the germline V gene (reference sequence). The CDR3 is CASSQEGPYGYTF. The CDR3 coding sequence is TGTGCCAGCAGTCAAGAGGGCCCCTATGGCTACACCTTC.

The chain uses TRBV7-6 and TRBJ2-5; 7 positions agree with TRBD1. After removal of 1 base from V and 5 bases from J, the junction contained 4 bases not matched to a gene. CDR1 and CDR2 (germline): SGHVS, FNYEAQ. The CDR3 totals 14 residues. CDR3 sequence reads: CASSLGPRGETQYF. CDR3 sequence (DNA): TGTGCCAGCAGCTTAGGTCCCAGGGGGGAGACCCAGTACTTC.

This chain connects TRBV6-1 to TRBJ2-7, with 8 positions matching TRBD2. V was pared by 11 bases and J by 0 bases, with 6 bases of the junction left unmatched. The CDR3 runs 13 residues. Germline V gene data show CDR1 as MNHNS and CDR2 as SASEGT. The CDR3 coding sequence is TGTGCCGGGGCGGGGGGACCCTCCTACGAGCAGTACTTC. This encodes CAGAGGPSYEQYF.